Listed here is a single T cell receptor beta chain. Its antigen remains unknown. The entry originates in a study of CD8 T cells in ankylosing spondylitis. Findings and limits, study-wide: Ankylosing spondylitis blood appeared to be characterized by a TCR beta motif of roughly eight highly homologous variants.

V lost 1 base to trimming and J lost 8 bases, with 14 bases between them. The CDR3 sequence is 14 residues long. CDR1 SGHVS and CDR2 FNYEAQ come from the germline V gene. From the 5' RACE reads, TCRdb called clonotypes with MiXCR, one entry per CDR3 protein. The repertoire has a few hundred thousand distinct CDR3 sequences, 10% to 13% of them found once; the top ten carry approximately 20%. This receptor was identified in a male donor with ankylosing spondylitis or in good health (not recorded which). Sequenced: blood, either unsorted or a sorted T cell fraction (not recorded which). The V gene is TRBV7-6, the J gene TRBJ1-2; the D is unclear. As DNA, the CDR3 is TGTGCCAGCAGCTTAGGTGGTGACTCGGGGGGCTACACCTTC. Encoded protein: CASSLGGDSGGYTF.